This TCR beta chain was identified during a study of blood T cell repertoires in COVID-19. The wider study: Donors in the United States, Italy and Spain gave samples during acute or convalescent COVID-19. Sample material is recorded as cDNA or gDNA derived from T cells, B-cell-depleted T cells, or PBMCs.

Germline loops: CDR1 ENHRY, CDR2 SYGVKD. V lost 4 bases, J lost 4 bases, and 7 bases lay in between. This CDR3 contains 12 residues. Source study methods: Amplification with reference gene primers provided the estimates of nucleated cell counts. Sequencing used immunoSEQ multiplex PCR; TCRdb keeps in-frame clones, though not all of them. The DNA was the basis for D and trimming; V, J and clone size are from that table. The repertoire includes 69,000 or so clones, more than 80% of them detected once, and about 14% sits in the top ten. This TCR came from a man between 45 and 60 years old with COVID-19, enrolled during active disease. This chain uses TRBV10-3 with TRBJ1-2; D call uncertain. What was sequenced was peripheral blood. CDR3 in DNA: TGTGCCATCAGTGTTTCCGGCTATGGCTACACCTTC. Its protein product is CAISVSGYGYTF.